Below, one TCR beta chain is given with its context. The data were produced by immunoSEQ multiplex PCR, yet TCRdb's version contains in-frame clones alone and is incomplete. The top ten clones hold around 2.3% of a sample with tens of thousands of clones, just over 90% of them seen once. This entry comes from a study of T cell changes during pregnancy in multiple sclerosis. Germline values: CDR1 SGHTA, CDR2 FQGTGA. There are 15 residues in the CDR3. Trimming removed 3 bases at V and 4 bases at J, with 14 bases between. Source: peripheral blood, taken in the first trimester of pregnancy. The origin of this receptor is a female donor in good health, enrolled as a control in a pregnancy study. The genes are TRBV7-3 and TRBJ2-3, with TRBD2 as a possible D gene (5 bases). CDR3 in DNA: TGTGCCAGCAGCTTGGGTCGGGGTAGCGCAGATACGCAGTATTTT. Translation: CASSLGRGSADTQYF.